These T cell receptor beta chains were read from a single sample in a study of OX40 agonist ivuxolimab in advanced cancers. Repertoires were generated with immunoSEQ multiplex PCR, while TCRdb's copy carries only in-frame clones and drops some. This sample has about 76,000 clones, with approximately 85% found just once. Sample: CD4+ or CD8+ T cells sorted from blood, taken in a trial of the OX40 agonist ivuxolimab. These receptors were taken from an adult with an advanced solid tumor such as melanoma, head and neck, liver or kidney cancer. CDR3s include the opening cysteine and the closing phenylalanine or tryptophan. The order of the fields is CDR3 protein, CDR3 DNA, D gene, V gene, J gene, clone size. The D gene is left open where the match is weak. Size values are once, few and many counts, or a class for expanded clones, and some rows have none.

CDR3 protein: CAISGAGGVGEQYF
CDR3 DNA: TGTGCCATCAGCGGGGCGGGAGGGGTAGGCGAGCAGTACTTC
D gene: TRBD2
V gene: TRBV10-3
J gene: TRBJ2-7
clone size: .

CDR3 protein: CASSQDGTSGSYEQYF
CDR3 DNA: TGCGCCAGCAGCCAAGATGGAACTAGCGGGAGTTACGAGCAGTACTTC
D gene: TRBD2
V gene: TRBV4-1
J gene: TRBJ2-7
clone size: .

CDR3 protein: CASSLGTAYTDTQYF
CDR3 DNA: TGTGCCAGCAGCTTAGGCACGGCCTACACAGATACGCAGTATTTT
D gene: .
V gene: TRBV11-3
J gene: TRBJ2-3
clone size: few

CDR3 protein: CSVQGQVNTEAFF
CDR3 DNA: TGCAGCGTTCAAGGACAGGTGAACACTGAAGCTTTCTTT
D gene: TRBD1
V gene: TRBV29-1
J gene: TRBJ1-1
clone size: .

CDR3 protein: CASSIEREVLLKQFF
CDR3 DNA: TGTGCCAGCAGTATCGAGCGGGAGGTTCTTCTCAAGCAGTTCTTC
D gene: .
V gene: TRBV21-1
J gene: TRBJ2-1
clone size: .

CDR3 protein: CATSSGQKNTEAFF
CDR3 DNA: TGTGCCACCAGCTCGGGACAGAAGAACACTGAAGCTTTCTTT
D gene: TRBD1
V gene: TRBV15
J gene: TRBJ1-1
clone size: .

CDR3 protein: CASSERDGTGNTIYF
CDR3 DNA: TGTGCCAGCAGTGAACGGGACGGAACTGGAAACACCATATATTTT
D gene: .
V gene: TRBV6-4
J gene: TRBJ1-3
clone size: medium-sized

CDR3 protein: CASSDGAGNNEQFF
CDR3 DNA: TGTGCCAGCAGTGACGGGGCAGGCAACAATGAGCAGTTCTTC
D gene: .
V gene: TRBV2
J gene: TRBJ2-1
clone size: .

CDR3 protein: CASSPDWTGYEQYF
CDR3 DNA: TGTGCCAGTAGTCCAGACTGGACAGGGTACGAGCAGTACTTC
D gene: TRBD1
V gene: TRBV19
J gene: TRBJ2-7
clone size: .

CDR3 protein: CASSPGQGNTEAFF
CDR3 DNA: TGCGCCAGCAGCCCAGGACAGGGGAACACTGAAGCTTTCTTT
D gene: TRBD1
V gene: TRBV4-3
J gene: TRBJ1-1
clone size: .

CDR3 protein: CASGFPTGGGTEAFF
CDR3 DNA: TGTGCTAGTGGTTTCCCTACAGGGGGCGGCACTGAAGCTTTCTTT
D gene: TRBD1
V gene: TRBV12-5
J gene: TRBJ1-1
clone size: .

CDR3 protein: CASSVRRTEAFF
CDR3 DNA: TGTGCCAGCAGTGTTAGGCGGACTGAAGCTTTCTTT
D gene: .
V gene: TRBV25-1
J gene: TRBJ1-1
clone size: .

CDR3 protein: CSVGRETGVYSGANVLTF
CDR3 DNA: TGCAGCGTTGGCCGTGAGACAGGGGTTTATTCTGGGGCCAACGTCCTGACTTTC
D gene: TRBD1
V gene: TRBV29-1
J gene: TRBJ2-6
clone size: .

CDR3 protein: CATLQGNAGELFF
CDR3 DNA: TGTGCCACTTTACAGGGAAACGCCGGGGAGCTGTTTTTT
D gene: .
V gene: TRBV19
J gene: TRBJ2-2
clone size: once

CDR3 protein: CASSIDSRWEQFF
CDR3 DNA: TGTGCCAGTAGTATAGACTCTAGGTGGGAGCAGTTCTTC
D gene: .
V gene: TRBV19
J gene: TRBJ2-1
clone size: .

CDR3 protein: CASSEGWAKNIQYF
CDR3 DNA: TGTGCCAGCAGTGAGGGTTGGGCCAAAAACATTCAGTACTTC
D gene: .
V gene: TRBV2
J gene: TRBJ2-4
clone size: .

CDR3 protein: CASTRPGTANTEAFF
CDR3 DNA: TGTGCCAGCACCCGCCCCGGGACAGCAAACACTGAAGCTTTCTTT
D gene: TRBD1
V gene: TRBV25-1
J gene: TRBJ1-1
clone size: .

CDR3 protein: CASSREGVQETQYF
CDR3 DNA: TGCGCCAGCAGCCGGGAGGGGGTCCAAGAGACCCAGTACTTC
D gene: TRBD2
V gene: TRBV5-1
J gene: TRBJ2-5
clone size: few

CDR3 protein: CASSSRTVNTGELFF
CDR3 DNA: TGTGCCAGCAGCTCCCGGACAGTGAACACCGGGGAGCTGTTTTTT
D gene: .
V gene: TRBV7-3
J gene: TRBJ2-2
clone size: .

CDR3 protein: CASSLTRPPLAGDTQETQYF
CDR3 DNA: TGTGCCAGCAGCTTAACTCGCCCCCCTCTAGCGGGAGATACTCAAGAGACCCAGTACTTC
D gene: TRBD2
V gene: TRBV7-3
J gene: TRBJ2-5
clone size: .

CDR3 protein: CATSSLTLAGGRSYNEQFF
CDR3 DNA: TGTGCCACCAGCAGCTTGACTTTAGCGGGAGGGCGGTCCTACAATGAGCAGTTCTTC
D gene: TRBD2
V gene: TRBV15
J gene: TRBJ2-1
clone size: few

CDR3 protein: CASSPKGGETQYF
CDR3 DNA: TGTGCCAGCTCACCGAAGGGGGGCGAGACCCAGTACTTC
D gene: .
V gene: TRBV18
J gene: TRBJ2-5
clone size: .

CDR3 protein: CASSHTQAGAYDEQFF
CDR3 DNA: TGTGCCAGCAGCCACACTCAAGCGGGAGCGTACGATGAGCAGTTCTTC
D gene: TRBD2
V gene: TRBV7-2
J gene: TRBJ2-1
clone size: .

CDR3 protein: CATSRDIERPYNSPLHF
CDR3 DNA: TGTGCCACCAGCAGAGATATCGAAAGGCCCTATAATTCACCCCTCCACTTT
D gene: .
V gene: TRBV15
J gene: TRBJ1-6
clone size: .

CDR3 protein: CASNHGGNEQFF
CDR3 DNA: TGTGCCAGTAATCACGGGGGTAATGAGCAGTTCTTC
D gene: .
V gene: TRBV19
J gene: TRBJ2-1
clone size: .

CDR3 protein: CASSPRSPGSYNEQFF
CDR3 DNA: TGTGCCAGCAGCCCCCGGAGCCCCGGCTCCTACAATGAGCAGTTCTTC
D gene: .
V gene: TRBV7-9
J gene: TRBJ2-1
clone size: .

CDR3 protein: CASSGTGSYGYTF
CDR3 DNA: TGTGCCAGCAGTGGAACAGGGAGCTATGGCTACACCTTC
D gene: .
V gene: TRBV28
J gene: TRBJ1-2
clone size: once

CDR3 protein: CASRSTGGPYNEQFF
CDR3 DNA: TGTGCCAGCAGGTCAACAGGGGGGCCCTACAATGAGCAGTTCTTC
D gene: TRBD1
V gene: TRBV6-5
J gene: TRBJ2-1
clone size: .

CDR3 protein: CASSSGTGTSSEQYF
CDR3 DNA: TGTGCCAGCAGCTCTGGGACAGGGACCTCCAGCGAGCAGTACTTC
D gene: TRBD1
V gene: TRBV7-9
J gene: TRBJ2-7
clone size: .

CDR3 protein: CASSLGRSTEAFF
CDR3 DNA: TGTGCCAGCAGCTTAGGGCGGAGCACTGAAGCTTTCTTT
D gene: .
V gene: TRBV11-3
J gene: TRBJ1-1
clone size: .

CDR3 protein: CASSEEVAGSTDTQYF
CDR3 DNA: TGTGCCAGCAGTGAAGAAGTAGCGGGGAGCACAGATACGCAGTATTTT
D gene: TRBD2
V gene: TRBV6-1
J gene: TRBJ2-3
clone size: .

CDR3 protein: CASSSAGTSGSYEQYF
CDR3 DNA: TGTGCCAGCAGTTCTGCCGGGACTAGCGGGTCATACGAGCAGTACTTC
D gene: TRBD2
V gene: TRBV28
J gene: TRBJ2-7
clone size: .

CDR3 protein: CASSLAGRPYNEQFF
CDR3 DNA: TGTGCCAGCAGCTTGGCAGGGAGACCCTACAATGAGCAGTTCTTC
D gene: .
V gene: TRBV5-6
J gene: TRBJ2-1
clone size: .

CDR3 protein: CASSQVPYATNEKLFF
CDR3 DNA: TGCGCCAGCAGCCAAGTCCCTTATGCAACTAATGAAAAACTGTTTTTT
D gene: .
V gene: TRBV4-3
J gene: TRBJ1-4
clone size: .

CDR3 protein: CASSFLRTGAVRNSPLHF
CDR3 DNA: TGTGCCAGCAGTTTCTTAAGGACAGGGGCCGTCAGAAATTCACCCCTCCACTTT
D gene: TRBD1
V gene: TRBV27
J gene: TRBJ1-6
clone size: .

CDR3 protein: CAMGGADTQYF
CDR3 DNA: TGTGCCATGGGAGGGGCAGATACGCAGTATTTT
D gene: TRBD2
V gene: TRBV7-8
J gene: TRBJ2-3
clone size: .

CDR3 protein: CASSADRADTDTQYF
CDR3 DNA: TGCGCCAGCAGCGCGGACAGGGCCGACACAGATACGCAGTATTTT
D gene: TRBD1
V gene: TRBV5-1
J gene: TRBJ2-3
clone size: .

CDR3 protein: CASSQGLRSEKLFF
CDR3 DNA: TGTGCCAGCAGCCAGGGGCTGCGTAGTGAAAAACTGTTTTTT
D gene: .
V gene: TRBV7-2
J gene: TRBJ1-4
clone size: .

CDR3 protein: CASSPRDFNEKLFF
CDR3 DNA: TGTGCCAGCAGCCCCAGGGACTTTAATGAAAAACTGTTTTTT
D gene: .
V gene: TRBV11-3
J gene: TRBJ1-4
clone size: .

CDR3 protein: CASSSLQVYPNEKLFF
CDR3 DNA: TGTGCCAGTAGTTCACTACAGGTGTACCCTAATGAAAAACTGTTTTTT
D gene: .
V gene: TRBV19
J gene: TRBJ1-4
clone size: .

CDR3 protein: CATLSKGDSPLHF
CDR3 DNA: TGTGCCACGTTGTCTAAAGGCGATTCACCCCTCCACTTT
D gene: .
V gene: TRBV6-1
J gene: TRBJ1-6
clone size: .

CDR3 protein: CATTQEASGRSNEQFF
CDR3 DNA: TGTGCCACCACCCAGGAGGCTAGCGGGAGAAGCAATGAGCAGTTCTTC
D gene: TRBD2
V gene: TRBV15
J gene: TRBJ2-1
clone size: .

CDR3 protein: CSDLTGLTQYF
CDR3 DNA: TGCAGCGATCTGACAGGGTTGACCCAGTACTTC
D gene: TRBD1
V gene: TRBV29-1
J gene: TRBJ2-5
clone size: .

CDR3 protein: CASRPGLAGGPGWYF
CDR3 DNA: TGTGCCAGCAGACCGGGACTAGCGGGAGGGCCGGGGTGGTACTTC
D gene: TRBD2
V gene: TRBV2
J gene: TRBJ2-7
clone size: .

CDR3 protein: CASSLSREGSPLHF
CDR3 DNA: TGCGCCAGCAGCTTGTCCAGGGAAGGCTCACCCCTCCACTTT
D gene: .
V gene: TRBV5-1
J gene: TRBJ1-6
clone size: .

CDR3 protein: CASGLVQGRAYGYGYTF
CDR3 DNA: TGTGCTAGTGGTTTGGTACAGGGAAGGGCCTATGGCTATGGCTACACCTTC
D gene: .
V gene: TRBV12-5
J gene: TRBJ1-2
clone size: .